One sample yielded the 32 T cell receptor beta chains listed below, sequenced in a study of T cell clonality in common variable immunodeficiency. The study's findings and limits: Reportedly, TCR beta sequences from common variable immunodeficiency showed fewer deletions and N-nucleotide insertions.

Profiled with immunoSEQ multiplex PCR; TCRdb holds only in-frame clones, not every one. The data show fewer than 20,000 clones, with none appearing a single time. Their recognized antigens are unknown. The sample was peripheral blood mononuclear cells. The receptors shown here come from a human donor with common variable immunodeficiency.

This clone came up many times. The read finishes 3 residues shy of the CDR3 end, and the germline J gene is used to complete it. V usage is TRBV20-1 and J usage is TRBJ1-2; TRBD1 matches 7 bases. V was clipped by 3 bases and J by 3 bases; unmatched bases: 7. Germline CDR1 and CDR2: DFQATT and SNEGSKA (reference sequence). This CDR3 is built from 14 residues. The CDR3 bases that were read are TGCAGTGCTAGGGCTCTTGGGACAGACTATGGC. It translates to CSARALGTDYG. The entire CDR3 protein is CSARALGTDYGYTF.

This clone was counted between two and nine times. The observed sequence ends 3 residues before the CDR3 terminus, with the missing tail filled in from the germline J gene. The chain carries TRBV7-2 and TRBJ2-1; TRBD2 agrees at 13 bases. The CDR3 covers 15 residues. CDR1 SGHTA and CDR2 FQGNSA come from the germline V gene. The V and J ends lost 7 bases and 4 bases, in that order; junction bases with no gene match: 4. CDR3 DNA, as far as it was read: TGTGCCAGCACCCGGACTAGCGGGGGATACAATGAG. Protein: CASTRTSGGYNE. The CDR3 reads in full as CASTRTSGGYNEQFF.

This clone was seen at least ten times. The observed sequence ends 3 residues before the CDR3 terminus, with the missing tail filled in from the germline J gene. The chain uses TRBV12-3 or TRBV12-4 and TRBJ2-1; 13 nucleotides align to TRBD2. The V segment lost 6 bases and the J segment 6 bases; nucleotides outside the gene matches: 5. The length of the CDR3 is 15 residues. The CDR3 region is CASSFGTSGINEQFF. CDR3 DNA, as far as it was read: TGTGCCAGCAGCTTCGGGACTAGCGGGATCAATGAG.

This clone came up a few times. This may arise from a read error, as a much more abundant clone is one base away. From the germline J gene comes the end of the CDR3, since the read stops 3 residues before it. The identical CDR3 is also encoded by other nucleotide sequences in the sample. V and J are TRBV19 and TRBJ2-1, with 7 bases lining up with TRBD2. Germline lookup yields CDR1 LNHDA and CDR2 SQIVND (reference sequence). This CDR3 spans 14 amino acids. Partial CDR3 DNA: TGTGCTAGTAGTAGACCAGTCTCGGGGGGTGAG. Protein sequence: CASSRPVSGGE. The entire CDR3 sequence reads CASSRPVSGGEQFF.

About this clone: The sequenced fragment ends 3 residues before the CDR3 boundary, so the rest is inferred from the germline J gene. J is TRBJ1-2 and V is TRBV5-1; 9 nucleotides align to TRBD1. The CDR3 runs to 14 residues. Germline loops: CDR1 SGHRS, CDR2 YFSETQ. The sequenced CDR3 bases are TGCGCCAGCAGCTTGGGGGACAGGGCGGGCGGC. This sequence encodes CASSLGDRAGG. The full CDR3 protein is CASSLGDRAGGYTF.

Notes on this clone: Read coverage stops 3 residues before the CDR3 terminus; the germline J gene supplies the remainder. The V gene is TRBV2, the J gene TRBJ2-1, with D possibly TRBD2 on 6 matching bases. The V end was cut by 4 bases, the J end by 7 bases, with 17 bases between. This CDR3 has 15 residues. Germline V lookup: CDR1 SNHLY, CDR2 FYNNEI. The CDR3 reads CASSGRTVAGNEQFF. Incomplete CDR3 DNA: TGTGCCAGCAGTGGGAGGACGGTTGCGGGGAATGAG.

This clone was detected ten times or more. The read stops 3 residues short of the end of the CDR3; the missing end is completed from the germline J gene. The chain combines TRBV19 with TRBJ2-7; weak D call: TRBD2 (5 bases). The CDR3 length is 14 residues. V lost 2 bases, J lost 3 bases, and 11 bases lay in between. The germline V gene has CDR1 LNHDA and CDR2 SQIVND (reference sequence). This CDR3 is CASSILARGYEQYF. The covered CDR3 bases are TGTGCCAGTAGTATACTAGCTCGGGGCTACGAG. Full variable domain (rest looked up from reference TRBV19 and TRBJ2-7): DGGITQSPKYLFRKEGQNVTLSCEQNLNHDAMYWYRQDPGQGLRLIYYSQIVNDFQKGDIAEGYSVSREKKESFPLTVTSAQKNPTAFYLCASSILARGYEQYFGPGTRLTVT.

This clone has a handful of counts. The read terminates 3 residues before the CDR3 end, so the remaining end is supplied by the germline J gene. This chain connects TRBV18 to TRBJ1-2; 9 nucleotides agree with TRBD1. The length of the CDR3 is 16 residues. Germline V CDR1 and CDR2: KGHSH, LQKENI. CDR3 DNA (partial): TGTGCCAGCTCACCCCCGCAGGGACAGGGAGGGCGCGGC. Translated, it gives CASSPPQGQGGRG. The complete CDR3 sequence is CASSPPQGQGGRGYTF.

This clone came up a few times. From the germline J gene comes the end of the CDR3, since the read stops 3 residues before it. The chain is built from TRBV2 and TRBJ2-3, with D maybe TRBD1 (5 bases). There are 13 residues in the CDR3. V dropped 7 bases and J dropped 5 bases, with 13 bases sitting between them. Germline V gives CDR1 SNHLY, CDR2 FYNNEI. This chain's CDR3 is CASTDKELDTQYF. CDR3 bases read: TGTGCCAGCACGGACAAGGAATTAGATACG.

This clone was counted a few times. The CDR3 goes on 3 residues after the read ends, and that part is filled in from the germline J gene. The J gene is TRBJ2-6, the V gene TRBV18; no reliable D call. Trimming left V 3 bases short and J 0 bases short, with 9 bases between. CDR3 length: 16 residues. From germline, CDR1 is KGHSH and CDR2 LQKENI. This CDR3 is CASSPFRSSGANVLTF. The part of the CDR3 DNA that was read is TGTGCCAGCTCACCCTTCAGAAGCTCTGGGGCCAACGTC.

Turning to this clone: The missing CDR3 end, 3 residues past where the read stops, is filled in from the germline J gene. This rearrangement joins TRBV6-1 to TRBJ2-3; the D gene is possibly TRBD2 (5 bases). CDR1 and CDR2 from the germline V gene are MNHNS and SASEGT. The CDR3 spans 14 residues. The germline V and J ends were trimmed by 1 base and 1 base, with 6 bases remaining between them. CDR3 bases read: TGTGCCAGCAGTGAAGGTAGCGGCACAGATACG. Protein: CASSEGSGTDT. The CDR3 in its entirety is CASSEGSGTDTQYF.

As to this clone: The CDR3 end lies 3 residues beyond the end of the read and is filled in from the germline J gene. The V and J genes are TRBV6-2 or TRBV6-3 and TRBJ2-7; possible D gene TRBD1, 5 bases. Looked up from germline, CDR1 is MNHEY and CDR2 is SVGEGT. The CDR3 is made up of 15 amino acids. V lost 2 bases and J 3 bases, leaving 14 bases between the germline ends. CDR3 DNA (partial): TGTGCCAGCAGTTACGATGGGGCGACTCTCTACGAG. Amino acid sequence: CASSYDGATLYE. The whole CDR3 reads CASSYDGATLYEQYF.

Details on this clone: The missing CDR3 end, 3 residues past where the read stops, is filled in from the germline J gene. The chain carries TRBV6-1 and TRBJ2-1, with D unresolved. In germline, CDR1 is MNHNS, CDR2 SASEGT. V lost 0 bases and J lost 6, with 18 bases in between. CDR3 length: 17 amino acids. The part of the CDR3 DNA that was read is TGTGCCAGCAGTGAAGCGGGCAGTTTAGAGGCTACCAATGAG. Its translation is CASSEAGSLEATNE. The full CDR3 reads CASSEAGSLEATNEQFF.

The sample holds a few counts of this clone. The read is 3 residues too short to cover the CDR3 end, so that end is filled in from the germline J gene. The chain recombines TRBV7-3 with TRBJ2-7; 12 bases agree with TRBD1. CDR1 and CDR2 from the germline V gene are SGHTA and FQGTGA. This CDR3 is built from 16 residues. V lost 5 bases and J lost 2; bases outside the gene matches: 7. The CDR3 loop is CASSPRGQGAAYEQYF. The CDR3 DNA, read in part, is TGTGCCAGCAGCCCTCGGGGACAGGGGGCAGCCTACGAG.

To note about this clone: The missing CDR3 end, 3 residues past where the read stops, is filled in from the germline J gene. The chain recombines TRBV20-1 with TRBJ2-7, with 12 bases identical to TRBD1. The trim removed 6 bases at V and 6 bases at J, leaving 12 bases unmatched. From germline, CDR1 is DFQATT and CDR2 SNEGSKA (reference sequence). The CDR3 runs 15 residues. The sequenced part of the CDR3 DNA is TGCAGTGCGACTCTATCCGGGACAGGGGGCGCCGAG. It is translated as CSATLSGTGGAE. The whole CDR3 protein is CSATLSGTGGAEQYF.

This clone was seen a few times. The CDR3 end falls 3 residues outside the read, so it is completed with the germline J gene. The genes are TRBV6-2 or TRBV6-3 and TRBJ2-1; D is unresolved. Germline V gene lookup returns CDR1 MNHEY and CDR2 SVGEGT. With 0 bases removed from V and 0 bases from J, the gap between germline ends came to 3 bases. The CDR3 has 14 amino acids. The CDR3 protein is CASSYSYSYNEQFF. CDR3 bases read: TGTGCCAGCAGTTACTCATACTCCTACAATGAG.

Details on this clone: The missing CDR3 end, 3 residues past where the read stops, is filled in from the germline J gene. The chain links TRBV19 to TRBJ2-1, with 9 bases matching TRBD2. The CDR3 has 16 residues. J lost 9 bases, V lost 10 bases, and 19 bases had no gene match. Germline V gene data show CDR1 as LNHDA and CDR2 as SQIVND (reference sequence). The part of the CDR3 DNA that was read is TGTGCCAATAGGGAGGTTAGCGGGGGCGGCTCTGGTGAG. Its protein is CANREVSGGGSGE. The full CDR3 sequence reads CANREVSGGGSGEQFF.

This clone occurred many times. From the germline J gene comes the end of the CDR3, since the read stops 3 residues before it. The chain carries TRBV5-1 and TRBJ2-3; D is perhaps TRBD1 (6 bases). This CDR3 has 16 residues. CDR1 and CDR2 (germline): SGHRS, YFSETQ. V was clipped by 0 bases and J by 6 bases, with 17 bases between them. This chain's CDR3 is CASSLGGIQGRDTQYF. CDR3 DNA (partial): TGCGCCAGCAGCTTGGGGGGTATACAGGGACGGGATACG.

This clone was counted only a few times. The sequenced fragment ends 3 residues before the CDR3 boundary, so the rest is inferred from the germline J gene. V and J are TRBV18 and TRBJ1-2, with D maybe TRBD1 (5 bases). The CDR3 length is 13 residues. The V and J ends lost 3 bases and 4 bases respectively, with 9 bases between them. Germline loops: CDR1 KGHSH, CDR2 LQKENI. CDR3: CASSPGLSYGYTF. The covered CDR3 bases are TGTGCCAGCTCACCGGGGCTTAGCTATGGC.

This clone appeared many times. The read gets to within 3 residues of the CDR3 end, and the germline J gene fills in the rest. This chain links TRBV5-4 with TRBJ2-7, with D maybe TRBD2 (6 bases). The CDR3 is made up of 16 amino acids. Germline CDR1 and CDR2: SGHNT and YYREEE (reference sequence). The V end lost 0 bases, the J end lost 0 bases, and 13 bases lay between the germline ends. The CDR3 DNA, read in part, is TGTGCCAGCAGCTTGGTAGGGGCGGGGAGCTCCTACGAG. It specifies CASSLVGAGSSYE. The complete CDR3 protein is CASSLVGAGSSYEQYF.

This clone appeared many times. The CDR3 is cut off 3 residues early in the read; its end comes from the germline J gene. This chain links TRBV19 with TRBJ1-6, with TRBD1 identical over 10 bases. This CDR3 spans 13 amino acids. Germline values: CDR1 LNHDA, CDR2 SQIVND (reference sequence). V lost 6 bases, J lost 10 bases, and 3 bases stayed unmatched. The covered CDR3 bases are TGTGCCAGTAGCCGGACAGGGGGGTCACCC. This translates into CASSRTGGSP. The complete CDR3 sequence is CASSRTGGSPLHF.

There are many counts of this clone. The read comes to an end 3 residues before the CDR3 does, leaving the germline J gene to fill in the end. This chain joins TRBV6-2 or TRBV6-3 and TRBJ2-1; 9 nucleotides line up with TRBD2. Unmatched junction bases numbered 6, after V lost 6 bases and J lost 0 bases. This CDR3 contains 16 residues. Germline CDR1 is MNHEY and CDR2 is SVGEGT. CDR3 bases read: TGTGCCAGCAGCCCGAGCGGGGGGCGCTCCTACAATGAG. This sequence encodes CASSPSGGRSYNE. The full-length CDR3 reads as CASSPSGGRSYNEQFF.

CDR3 loop: CASSSRDPGNTIYF. CDR3 DNA, as far as it was read: TGCGCCAGCAGTTCCAGGGATCCGGGAAACACC. The rearrangement uses TRBV5-1 and TRBJ1-3, with a weak D call TRBD1 (5 bases). The read stops 3 residues short of the end of the CDR3; the missing end is completed from the germline J gene. V was clipped by 5 bases and J by 4 bases, with 13 bases between them. CDR3 length: 14 residues. Germline V gene data show CDR1 as SGHRS and CDR2 as YFSETQ. Full variable domain (missing parts from reference TRBV5-1 and TRBJ1-3): KAGVTQTPRYLIKTRGQQVTLSCSPISGHRSVSWYQQTPGQGLQFLFEYFSETQRNKGNFPGRFSGRQFSNSRSEMNVSTLELGDSALYLCASSSRDPGNTIYFGEGSWLTVV.

There are a few counts of this clone. The CDR3 goes on 3 residues after the read ends, and that part is filled in from the germline J gene. The chain links TRBV6-2 or TRBV6-3 to TRBJ2-7; TRBD2 aligns across 9 bases. The V segment lost 10 bases and the J segment 2 bases; nucleotides outside the gene matches: 12. CDR3 length: 15 residues. Germline lookup yields CDR1 MNHEY and CDR2 SVGEGT. The CDR3 region is CATNRETSGTYEQYF. CDR3 bases read: TGTGCCACCAACCGTGAGACTAGCGGAACCTACGAG.

About this clone: The CDR3 is cut off 3 residues early in the read; its end comes from the germline J gene. The rearrangement uses TRBV19 and TRBJ1-5, with a tentative D call TRBD1 (6 bases). CDR1 is LNHDA and CDR2 is SQIVND in the germline V gene (reference sequence). The V gene lost 3 bases and the J gene lost 7 bases, with 28 bases spanning the gap. This CDR3 region has 19 residues. The DNA read from the CDR3 is TGTGCCAGTAGTATTACGTTTGCGGGGGGCGCGGGTAGGAAGCAGCCC. Residues: CASSITFAGGAGRKQP. The entire CDR3 protein is CASSITFAGGAGRKQPQHF.

This clone was recorded many times. The CDR3 end is not reached by the read, which stops 3 residues before it; the germline J gene fills it in. The chain employs TRBV18 and TRBJ2-7, with 9 bases that match TRBD1. Germline V CDR1 and CDR2: KGHSH, LQKENI. The CDR3 runs 13 residues. Trimming removed 5 bases from V and 6 bases from J; junction bases left unmatched: 5. CDR3 DNA (partial): TGTGCCAGCTCATTACCGGGACAGGGCGAG. The encoded protein is CASSLPGQGE. In full, the CDR3 reads CASSLPGQGEQYF. Full variable domain (rest looked up from reference TRBV18 and TRBJ2-7): NAGVMQNPRHLVRRRGQEARLRCSPMKGHSHVYWYRQLPEEGLKFMVYLQKENIIDESGMPKERFSAEFPKEGPSILRIQQVVRGDSAAYFCASSLPGQGEQYFGPGTRLTVT.

This clone was counted ten times or more. The read comes to an end 3 residues before the CDR3 does, leaving the germline J gene to fill in the end. This chain joins TRBV18 and TRBJ2-2; 8 nucleotides match TRBD2. This CDR3 contains 19 residues. The junction had 15 bases not matched to a gene; V was cut back by 3 bases and J by 3 bases. Germline CDR1 reads KGHSH; CDR2 reads LQKENI. The sequenced part of the CDR3 DNA is TGTGCCAGCTCACCCGACAAGCGGGAGATTGGTCTAGACACCGGGGAG. This sequence encodes CASSPDKREIGLDTGE. The entire CDR3 reads CASSPDKREIGLDTGELFF.

Note on this clone: The CDR3 is cut off 3 residues early in the read; its end comes from the germline J gene. V gene TRBV2 combines with J gene TRBJ2-7, with unresolved D. Trimming pared 8 bases from V and 0 bases from J, leaving 11 bases between. The CDR3 length is 13 residues. Looked up from germline, CDR1 is SNHLY and CDR2 is FYNNEI. Incomplete CDR3 DNA: TGTGCCAGCCGGTTTGTCCGCTCCTACGAG. It translates to CASRFVRSYE. The whole CDR3 protein reads CASRFVRSYEQYF.

As for this clone: The read is 3 residues too short to cover the CDR3 end, so that end is filled in from the germline J gene. The rearrangement links TRBV19 to TRBJ1-2, with D unresolved. Germline CDR1 reads LNHDA; CDR2 reads SQIVND (reference sequence). This CDR3 is 11 amino acids long. V lost 5 bases, J lost 5 bases, and 6 bases lay in between. The CDR3 sequence: CASSPKYGYTF. The sequenced part of the CDR3 DNA is TGTGCCAGTAGTCCCAAATATGGC.

At least ten counts were recorded for this clone. Sequencing ends 3 residues short of the CDR3 end; the germline J gene provides the rest. V usage is TRBV7-2 and J usage is TRBJ2-3; D unclear. V lost 5 bases to trimming and J lost 4 bases, with 10 bases between them. The CDR3 contains 13 residues. Germline V gives CDR1 SGHTA, CDR2 FQGNSA. Incomplete CDR3 DNA: TGTGCCAGCAGCCCAAGGGTAGCAGATACG. Protein product: CASSPRVADT. The entire CDR3 sequence reads CASSPRVADTQYF.

A few counts support this clone. The read comes to an end 3 residues before the CDR3 does, leaving the germline J gene to fill in the end. This chain connects TRBV18 to TRBJ2-7, with D possibly being TRBD2 (6 bases). This CDR3 has 14 residues. Trimming left V 6 bases short and J 4 bases short, with 16 bases between. CDR1 KGHSH and CDR2 LQKENI come from the germline V gene. CDR3 DNA, as far as it was read: TGTGCCAGCTCCCTTCGAGACGGGGGATACGAG. This encodes CASSLRDGGYE. The complete CDR3 reads CASSLRDGGYEQYF.

Many counts were recorded for this clone. The read ends 3 residues shy of where the CDR3 ends; the end is completed using the germline J gene. This chain uses TRBV2 with TRBJ1-2; 8 bases are a match to TRBD1. The CDR3 is 14 residues long. The germline CDR1 and CDR2 sequences are SNHLY and FYNNEI. The junction had 5 bases not matched to a gene; V was cut back by 6 bases and J by 2 bases. CDR3 sequence: CASRGTGLNYGYTF. The covered CDR3 bases are TGTGCCAGCAGAGGGACAGGACTAAACTATGGC.